This T cell receptor beta chain was recorded in a study of control samples from healthy donors and cancer patients. Profiled with immunoSEQ multiplex PCR; TCRdb holds only in-frame clones, not every one. The data hold roughly 140,000 clones, with roughly 89% observed a single time. V was pared by 0 bases and J by 7 bases, with 7 bases of the junction left unmatched. Germline V gene data show CDR1 as SGHRS and CDR2 as YFSETQ. This CDR3 has 15 residues. The gene calls are TRBV5-1 and TRBJ1-2; 9 nucleotides align to TRBD1. This clonotype was obtained from a man aged 25 to 40 in good health. What was sequenced was blood. The CDR3 spells CASSLGDRAFFGYTF. The CDR3 nucleotides read TGCGCCAGCAGCTTGGGGGACAGGGCCTTCTTTGGCTACACCTTC.